This TCR beta chain was recorded in a study of cytomegalovirus exposure and HLA in healthy donors. As for the study in general: The 90 to 150 validation repertoires, a later analysis reported, used the same platform as the 550 to 700 repertoires from the first cohort. Findings and limits, study-wide: Both high specificity and high sensitivity reportedly marked the classifier's diagnosis of cytomegalovirus status. Most TCR sequences proved rare, with some public TCRs found in many donors.

Looked up from germline, CDR1 is MNHEY and CDR2 is SMNVEV (reference sequence). The CDR3 covers 15 residues. Trimming removed 3 bases from V and 0 bases from J; junction bases left unmatched: 3. To note about this clone: Its antigen is not known.

Using immunoSEQ multiplex PCR, the repertoire was profiled, and TCRdb retains in-frame clones only, with some absent. The sample has 330,000 or so clones; roughly 89% are singletons. The sequence was obtained from a woman aged 18-30 years in good health and CMV-seronegative. The chain carries TRBV27 and TRBJ2-7, with TRBD1 matching over 9 bases. The sequenced sample consisted of PBMCs. For the CDR3, the DNA is TGTGCCAGCAGTTTGGACAGGGGCAGCTCCTACGAGCAGTACTTC. Residues: CASSLDRGSSYEQYF.